This T cell receptor beta chain originates from a study of blood T cell repertoires in COVID-19. Study overall: Spain, Italy and the United States supplied samples that represented acute and convalescent COVID-19.

The ends were cut back, 4 bases at V and 5 bases at J, with 17 bases in the middle. Per the germline V gene, CDR1 is LGHNT and CDR2 is FRNRAP. The CDR3 runs 16 residues. Assay: immunoSEQ multiplex PCR; the TCRdb copy retains only in-frame clones and omits some. The table records 150,000 to 200,000 clones, 70% to 90% of them present only once. The J gene is TRBJ2-2, the V gene TRBV12-5, with D possibly TRBD1 on 8 matching bases. The receptor's source is a man in his 60s with COVID-19, enrolled during active disease. Sequences were obtained from peripheral blood. The CDR3 DNA reads as TGTGCTAGTGGTTCGACAGGACAGGGAGGGACCGGGGAGCTGTTTTTT. The encoded protein is CASGSTGQGGTGELFF.